A single sample gave rise to the 28 T cell receptor beta chains below, sequenced in a study of cytomegalovirus exposure and HLA in healthy donors. Amplification used 60 Vbeta primers and 13 Jbeta primers. Clones were sequenced by immunoSEQ multiplex PCR, and TCRdb holds only the in-frame ones, with some missing. The sample holds about 200,000 clones; approximately 80% are singletons and the top ten take less than 15%. Sequencing was carried out using PBMCs. The receptor source for this set is a woman aged 25 to 39 in good health and CMV-seropositive.

The gene calls are TRBV6-4 and TRBJ2-1, with 7 bases aligning to TRBD2. The J segment lost 7 bases and the V segment lost 0 bases, leaving 3 bases of the junction unmatched. CDR1 is MRHNA and CDR2 is SNTAGT in the germline V gene. The CDR3 has 14 amino acids. The CDR3 here is CASSDSTGGNEQFF. The DNA for the CDR3 is TGTGCCAGCAGTGACTCGACGGGAGGAAATGAGCAGTTCTTC.

With respect to this clone: Germline and junction disagree at one end, which may indicate a read error. The rearrangement joins TRBV7-9 to TRBJ2-2; 9 bases are a match to TRBD1. There are 15 residues in the CDR3. Germline CDR1 SEHNR, CDR2 FQNEAQ (reference sequence). The CDR3 sequence: CSSSPGQGATGELFF. Written as DNA, the CDR3 is TGTTCCAGCAGCCCGGGACAGGGAGCAACCGGGGAGCTGTTTTTT.

The chain joins TRBV7-9 to TRBJ2-7; 8 bases fit TRBD1. Germline CDR1 SEHNR, CDR2 FQNEAQ (reference sequence). V lost 5 bases, J lost 0 bases, and 3 bases stayed unmatched. The CDR3 has 14 amino acids. CDR3 in DNA: TGTGCCAGCAGCATGACAGGGGCCTCCTACGAGCAGTACTTC. This codes for CASSMTGASYEQYF.

This chain links TRBV11-3 with TRBJ2-7, with 12 bases lining up with TRBD2. The germline gives CDR1 SGHNT, CDR2 YENEEA. The CDR3 spans 17 residues. V shed 2 bases, J shed 1 base, and the junction held 6 bases outside the gene matches. CDR3 nucleotides: TGTGCCAGCAGCTTATCCTCGACTAGCGGGAGATCCTACGAGCAGTACTTC. Translation: CASSLSSTSGRSYEQYF. Full variable domain (rest looked up from reference TRBV11-3 and TRBJ2-7): EAGVVQSPRYKIIEKKQPVAFWCNPISGHNTLYWYLQNLGQGPELLIRYENEEAVDDSQLPKDRFSAERLKGVDSTLKIQPAELGDSAVYLCASSLSSTSGRSYEQYFGPGTRLTVT.

This clone was seen more than once but under ten times. This chain uses TRBV6-5 with TRBJ1-1; maybe TRBD1 (5 bases). The V gene's germline CDR1 is MNHEY and CDR2 SVGAGI. The CDR3 extends over 13 amino acids. The V gene lost 4 bases and the J gene lost 4 bases, with 10 bases spanning the gap. Written as DNA, the CDR3 is TGTGCCAGCAGTTTCGGGGGATCCACTGAAGCTTTCTTT. Translated: CASSFGGSTEAFF.

The rearrangement links TRBV6-6 to TRBJ1-1; no reliable D call. This CDR3 region has 13 residues. Trimming removed 2 bases from V and 4 bases from J, with 8 bases in between. CDR1 is MNHNY and CDR2 is SVGAGI in the germline V gene (reference sequence). The CDR3 DNA reads as TGTGCCAGCAGTTACCTCTTTTTCACTGAAGCTTTCTTT. Amino acid sequence: CASSYLFFTEAFF.

The rearrangement uses TRBV9 and TRBJ2-1, with TRBD2 matching 10 bases. Germline CDR1 and CDR2: SGDLS and YYNGEE. J gave up 4 bases and V 4 bases, and 5 bases lay outside the gene matches. This CDR3 is 15 amino acids long. CDR3: CASSPGGLAYNEQFF. For the CDR3, the DNA is TGTGCCAGCAGCCCGGGGGGACTAGCGTACAATGAGCAGTTCTTC.

This rearrangement joins TRBV6-1 to TRBJ2-1; 8 bases are shared with TRBD2. This CDR3 contains 15 residues. Unmatched junction bases numbered 3, after V lost 1 base and J lost 4 bases. Germline V gene data show CDR1 as MNHNS and CDR2 as SASEGT. CDR3 sequence (DNA): TGTGCCAGCAGTGAAGAGGAGCGGGAGTACAATGAGCAGTTCTTC. Its protein is CASSEEEREYNEQFF.

This clone was recorded only once. Relative to the germline gene, one junction end is altered; a read error may explain this. The chain joins TRBV7-9 to TRBJ2-1, with D possibly matching TRBD2 (6 bases). This CDR3 is 16 amino acids long. The germline gives CDR1 SEHNR, CDR2 FQNEAQ (reference sequence). Here the CDR3 DNA reads TGTTCCAGCAGCCCGTTGGGGGGAGGAGCGGACAATGAGCAGTTCTTC. This sequence encodes CSSSPLGGGADNEQFF. Complete variable domain (other parts from reference TRBV7-9 and TRBJ2-1): DTGVSQNPRHKITKRGQNVTFRCDPISEHNRLYWYRQTLGQGPEFLTYFQNEAQLEKSRLLSDRFSAERPKGSFSTLEIQRTEQGDSAMYLCSSSPLGGGADNEQFFGPGTRLTVL.

The V call is TRBV7-9, the J call TRBJ2-5, with 11 bases identical to TRBD1. Germline V gives CDR1 SEHNR, CDR2 FQNEAQ (reference sequence). V was pared by 4 bases and J by 4 bases, with 11 bases of the junction left unmatched. The CDR3 has 17 residues. The CDR3 loop reads CASSSIGQGARGETQYF. The CDR3 DNA sequence: TGTGCCAGCAGCTCTATCGGACAGGGGGCGCGGGGAGAGACCCAGTACTTC.

The chain has TRBV19 and TRBJ1-4; maybe TRBD1 (6 bases). V was pared by 7 bases and J by 5 bases, with 20 bases between. The CDR3 is made up of 16 amino acids. Germline loops: CDR1 LNHDA, CDR2 SQIVND (reference sequence). This CDR3 is CASTIAQGSPNEKLFF. DNA for the CDR3: TGTGCCAGTACCATAGCCCAGGGGAGTCCCAATGAAAAACTGTTTTTT.

The chain couples TRBV13 to TRBJ2-1; TRBD2 matches 9 bases. V trimming: 0 bases; J trimming: 2 bases; junction bases outside the gene matches: 17. Germline assignment: CDR1 PRHDT and CDR2 FYEKMQ (reference sequence). The CDR3 covers 21 residues. CDR3 bases: TGTGCCAGCAGCTTAGGCCTTGGCGGGAGGGGCTGGGAGTTAGCCTACAATGAGCAGTTCTTC. Translating gives CASSLGLGGRGWELAYNEQFF.

This sequence joins TRBV5-5 and TRBJ2-1; 8 positions agree with TRBD1. The CDR3 is made up of 12 amino acids. Germline CDR1 is SGHKS and CDR2 is YYEKEE (reference sequence). The ends lost 5 bases at V and 14 bases at J; junction bases unmatched: 9. The CDR3, as DNA: TGTGCCAGCAGACGACCGACAGGGGCGGAGTTCTTC. Translating it yields CASRRPTGAEFF. The variable domain in full, completed from reference TRBV5-5 and TRBJ2-1, reads DAGVTQSPTHLIKTRGQQVTLRCSPISGHKSVSWYQQVLGQGPQFIFQYYEKEERGRGNFPDRFSARQFPNYSSELNVNALLLGDSALYLCASRRPTGAEFFGPGTRLTVL.

This sequence joins TRBV7-2 and TRBJ1-2; TRBD1 agrees at 8 bases. CDR1 is SGHTA, CDR2 FQGNSA, per germline. The CDR3 totals 14 residues. V shed 5 bases and J 8 bases; nucleotides not matched to a gene: 10. DNA of the CDR3: TGTGCCAGCAGCCCAGAGACAGGGGCCCGGGGCTACACCTTC. Amino acid sequence: CASSPETGARGYTF. Drawing the rest from reference TRBV7-2 and TRBJ1-2, the complete variable domain is GAGVSQSPSNKVTEKGKDVELRCDPISGHTALYWYRQSLGQGLEFLIYFQGNSAPDKSGLPSDRFSAERTGGSVSTLTIQRTQQEDSAVYLCASSPETGARGYTFGSGTRLTVV.

J is TRBJ1-2 and V is TRBV11-2, with 7 bases identical to TRBD1. The CDR3 is 13 amino acids. CDR1 is SGHAT and CDR2 is FQNNGV in the germline V gene. The junction had 4 bases not matched to a gene; V was cut back by 5 bases and J by 4 bases. DNA for the CDR3: TGTGCCAGCAGCCCACAGGGGCCCTATGGCTACACCTTC. It translates to CASSPQGPYGYTF.

The CDR3 loop reads CASSSWTSTGELFF. CDR3 coding DNA: TGTGCCAGCAGCTCATGGACTAGCACCGGGGAGCTGTTTTTT. V is TRBV11-3 and J is TRBJ2-2, with TRBD2 matching over 7 bases. The germline V gene has CDR1 SGHNT and CDR2 YENEEA. The CDR3 spans 14 residues. J was trimmed by 4 bases and V by 4 bases; bases with no gene match: 3.

The gene calls are TRBV28 and TRBJ2-1; 9 positions agree with TRBD1. This CDR3 spans 15 amino acids. V shed 4 bases, J shed 6 bases, and the junction held 7 bases outside the gene matches. Germline CDR1 is MDHEN and CDR2 is SYDVKM. CDR3 coding DNA: TGTGCCAGCAGTTCACCCGGGACAGGGATCAATGAGCAGTTCTTC. Encoded protein: CASSSPGTGINEQFF.

The J gene is TRBJ2-2, the V gene TRBV7-3; TRBD2 aligns across 7 bases. The V segment lost 5 bases and the J segment 4 bases; nucleotides outside the gene matches: 16. Germline V gene lookup returns CDR1 SGHTA and CDR2 FQGTGA. The CDR3 spans 18 residues. CDR3 sequence: CASSKSGGRGHLTGELFF. DNA of the CDR3: TGTGCCAGCAGCAAATCAGGAGGGAGGGGCCATCTCACCGGGGAGCTGTTTTTT.

The genes are TRBV28 and TRBJ2-7; no definite D call. The CDR3 runs to 14 residues. Between the trimmed V and J ends, which lost 1 base and 2 bases, there was a span of 9 bases. Per germline, CDR1 MDHEN and CDR2 SYDVKM. CDR3 loop: CASSLSRWTYEQYF. CDR3 sequence (DNA): TGTGCCAGCAGTTTATCGCGGTGGACCTACGAGCAGTACTTC.

The chain is built from TRBV7-6 and TRBJ2-3; D gene ambiguous. There are 15 residues in the CDR3. Trimming took off 0 bases at V and 4 bases at J, with 11 bases between the two ends. Germline CDR1 SGHVS, CDR2 FNYEAQ. This CDR3 reads CASSLAGGRPDTQYF. CDR3 in DNA: TGTGCCAGCAGCTTAGCTGGCGGCCGACCAGATACGCAGTATTTT.

The gene calls are TRBV6-1 and TRBJ2-2; 7 bases align to TRBD1. Trimming cost V 2 bases and J 1 base; bases outside gene matches: 1. The germline CDR1 and CDR2 sequences are MNHNS and SASEGT. The CDR3 totals 15 residues. CDR3 loop: CASSEQGENTGELFF. The CDR3 DNA is TGTGCCAGCAGTGAACAGGGGGAGAACACCGGGGAGCTGTTTTTT.

This chain connects TRBV5-1 to TRBJ1-2; D remains ambiguous. Germline V gene data show CDR1 as SGHRS and CDR2 as YFSETQ. Trimming took off 0 bases at V and 4 bases at J, with 13 bases between the two ends. There are 15 residues in the CDR3. As DNA, the CDR3 is TGCGCCAGCAGCTTGGAGGGAGTTATCGGCTATGGCTACACCTTC. Its protein product is CASSLEGVIGYGYTF.

This rearrangement joins TRBV28 to TRBJ1-1; 11 positions match TRBD1. Looked up from germline, CDR1 is MDHEN and CDR2 is SYDVKM. CDR3 size: 19 residues. The J segment lost 1 base and the V segment lost 5 bases, leaving 15 bases of the junction unmatched. CDR3 sequence reads: CASSPRSGQGALWNTEAFF. As DNA, the CDR3 is TGTGCCAGCAGTCCACGCTCAGGACAGGGGGCGTTATGGAACACTGAAGCTTTCTTT.

The rearrangement joins TRBV19 to TRBJ1-2, with D possibly TRBD1 on 5 matching bases. The CDR3 covers 14 residues. Trimming shortened V by 5 bases and J by 0 bases, and 10 bases separated the two germline ends. The germline V gene has CDR1 LNHDA and CDR2 SQIVND (reference sequence). CDR3 residues: CASSYSQANYGYTF. In DNA form, the CDR3 reads TGTGCCAGTAGTTATTCACAGGCTAACTATGGCTACACCTTC.

This chain uses TRBV27 with TRBJ2-3; D may be TRBD2 (6 bases). Germline V CDR1 and CDR2: MNHEY, SMNVEV (reference sequence). This CDR3 comprises 17 residues. V shed 3 bases and J shed 2 bases, with 18 bases lying between them. CDR3 nucleotides: TGTGCCAGCAGTTTCGAGCGAGCCGGGAGATACACAGATACGCAGTATTTT. The encoded protein is CASSFERAGRYTDTQYF.

This clone has just a few counts. The rearrangement joins TRBV11-2 to TRBJ2-2; 7 bases line up with TRBD2. There are 14 residues in the CDR3. Germline V gene data show CDR1 as SGHAT and CDR2 as FQNNGV. The trim removed 1 base at V and 10 bases at J, leaving 6 bases unmatched. The CDR3 bases are TGTGCCAGCAGCTTAGTGGGGGGGACTTTGGAGCTGTTTTTT. The encoded protein is CASSLVGGTLELFF.

The V and J genes are TRBV30 and TRBJ1-6; possible D gene TRBD1, 5 bases. CDR1 is GTSNPN, CDR2 SVGIG, per germline (reference sequence). The CDR3 extends over 13 amino acids. Trimming pared 2 bases from V and 10 bases from J, leaving 12 bases between. In DNA form, the CDR3 reads TGTGCCTGGAGTATGCAGGGTGAATCACCCCTCCACTTT. Amino acids: CAWSMQGESPLHF.

The V call is TRBV11-2, the J call TRBJ2-3; 7 positions agree with TRBD2. From germline, CDR1 is SGHAT and CDR2 FQNNGV. J gave up 1 base and V 4 bases, and 5 bases lay outside the gene matches. The CDR3 covers 15 residues. CDR3 sequence: CASSWEGLGTDTQYF. The CDR3 region has the DNA TGTGCCAGCAGCTGGGAGGGCTTGGGCACAGATACGCAGTATTTT.